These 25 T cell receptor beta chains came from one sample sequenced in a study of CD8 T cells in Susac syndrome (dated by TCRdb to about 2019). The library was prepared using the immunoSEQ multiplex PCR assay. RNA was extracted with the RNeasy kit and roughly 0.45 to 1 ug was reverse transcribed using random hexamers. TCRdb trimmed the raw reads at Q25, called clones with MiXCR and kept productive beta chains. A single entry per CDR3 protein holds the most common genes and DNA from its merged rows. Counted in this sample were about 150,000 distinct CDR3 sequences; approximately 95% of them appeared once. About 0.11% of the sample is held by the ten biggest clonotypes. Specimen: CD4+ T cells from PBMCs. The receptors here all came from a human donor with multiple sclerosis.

The CDR3 DNA reads TGTGCCAGCAGCCCGCAGGCAGGGGGCCTCTACGAGCAGTACTTC. Translation: CASSPQAGGLYEQYF. This chain joins TRBV3-1 and TRBJ2-7; 8 bases align to TRBD1. The length of the CDR3 is 15 residues. Germline CDR1 is LGHDT and CDR2 is YNNKEL (reference sequence). Trimming took 4 bases from V and 3 from J; bases not matched to a gene: 8.

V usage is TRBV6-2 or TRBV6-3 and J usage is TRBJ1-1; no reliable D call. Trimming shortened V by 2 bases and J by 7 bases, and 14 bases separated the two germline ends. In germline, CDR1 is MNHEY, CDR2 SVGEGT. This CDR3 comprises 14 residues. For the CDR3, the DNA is TGTGCCAGCAGTTACGGGTGGAGGAACGATGAAGCTTTCTTT. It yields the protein CASSYGWRNDEAFF.

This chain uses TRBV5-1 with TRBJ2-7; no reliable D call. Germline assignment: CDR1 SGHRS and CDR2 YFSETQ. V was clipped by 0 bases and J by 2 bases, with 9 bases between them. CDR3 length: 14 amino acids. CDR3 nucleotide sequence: TGCGCCAGCAGCTTGGCCCTAGGAACCTACGAGCAGTACTTC. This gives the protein CASSLALGTYEQYF.

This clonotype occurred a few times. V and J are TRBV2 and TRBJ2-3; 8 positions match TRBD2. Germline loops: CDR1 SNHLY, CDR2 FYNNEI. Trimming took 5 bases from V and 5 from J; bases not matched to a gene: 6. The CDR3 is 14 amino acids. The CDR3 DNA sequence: TGTGCCAGCAGTCTTGGACTAGCTAAAGATACGCAGTATTTT. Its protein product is CASSLGLAKDTQYF.

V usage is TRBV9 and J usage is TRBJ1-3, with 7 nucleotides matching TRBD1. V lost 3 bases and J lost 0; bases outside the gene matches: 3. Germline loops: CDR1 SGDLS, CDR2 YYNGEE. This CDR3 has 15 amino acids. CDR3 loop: CASSETGISGNTIYF. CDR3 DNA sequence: TGTGCCAGCAGCGAGACAGGGATCTCTGGAAACACCATATATTTT.

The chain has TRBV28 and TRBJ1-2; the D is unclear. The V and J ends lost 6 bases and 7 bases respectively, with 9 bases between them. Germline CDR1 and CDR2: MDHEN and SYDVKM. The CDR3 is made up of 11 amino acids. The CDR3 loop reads CASSSLSGYTF. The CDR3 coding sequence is TGTGCCAGCAGCTCACTTAGTGGCTACACCTTC.

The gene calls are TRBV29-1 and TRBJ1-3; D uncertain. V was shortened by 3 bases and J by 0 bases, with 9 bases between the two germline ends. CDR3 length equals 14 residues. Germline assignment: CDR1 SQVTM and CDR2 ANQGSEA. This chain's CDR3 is CSVEPWVSGNTIYF. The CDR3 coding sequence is TGCAGCGTTGAGCCGTGGGTCTCTGGAAACACCATATATTTT.

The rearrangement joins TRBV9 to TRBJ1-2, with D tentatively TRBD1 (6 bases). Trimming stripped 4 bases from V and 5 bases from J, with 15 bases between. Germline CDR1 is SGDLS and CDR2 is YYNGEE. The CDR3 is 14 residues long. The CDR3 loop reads CASSPGLGAYGYTF. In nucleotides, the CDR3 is TGTGCCAGCAGCCCAGGACTGGGGGCTTATGGCTACACCTTC.

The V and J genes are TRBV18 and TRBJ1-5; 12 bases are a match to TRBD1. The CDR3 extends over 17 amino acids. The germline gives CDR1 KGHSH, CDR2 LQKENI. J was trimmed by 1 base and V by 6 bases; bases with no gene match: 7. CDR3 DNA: TGTGCCAGCTCGCCGGGACAGGGGGCTTGGAGCAATCAGCCCCAGCATTTT. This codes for CASSPGQGAWSNQPQHF.

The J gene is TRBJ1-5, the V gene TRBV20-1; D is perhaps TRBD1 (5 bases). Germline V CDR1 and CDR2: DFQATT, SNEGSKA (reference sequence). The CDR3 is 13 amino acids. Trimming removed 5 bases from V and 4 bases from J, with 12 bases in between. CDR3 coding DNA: TGCAGTGCTTCGGACGGGACGAATCAGCCCCAGCATTTT. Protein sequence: CSASDGTNQPQHF.

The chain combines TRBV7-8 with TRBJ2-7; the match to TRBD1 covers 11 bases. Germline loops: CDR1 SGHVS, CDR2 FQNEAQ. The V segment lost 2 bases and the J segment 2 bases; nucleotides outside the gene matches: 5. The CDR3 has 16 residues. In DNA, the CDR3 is TGTGCCAGCAGCTTAACCCTGGGACAGGGGGCCTACGAGCAGTACTTC. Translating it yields CASSLTLGQGAYEQYF.

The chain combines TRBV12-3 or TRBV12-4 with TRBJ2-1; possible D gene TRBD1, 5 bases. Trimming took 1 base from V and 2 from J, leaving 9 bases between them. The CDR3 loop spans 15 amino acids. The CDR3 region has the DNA TGTGCCAGCAGTTTAGGAGCAGGGACCTACAATGAGCAGTTCTTC. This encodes CASSLGAGTYNEQFF.

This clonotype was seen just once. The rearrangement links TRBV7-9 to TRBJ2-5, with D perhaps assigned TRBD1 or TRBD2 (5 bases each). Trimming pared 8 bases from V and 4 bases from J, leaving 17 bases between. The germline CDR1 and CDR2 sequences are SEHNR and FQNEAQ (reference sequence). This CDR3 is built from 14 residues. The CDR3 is CASRSRGAGETQYF. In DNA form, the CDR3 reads TGTGCCAGCCGCTCCCGTGGGGCGGGAGAGACCCAGTACTTC.

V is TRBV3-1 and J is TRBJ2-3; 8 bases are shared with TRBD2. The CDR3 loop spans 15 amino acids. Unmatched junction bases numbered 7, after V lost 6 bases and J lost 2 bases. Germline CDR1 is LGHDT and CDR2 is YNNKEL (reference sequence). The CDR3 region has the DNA TGTGCCAGCAGGGAACTAGCGGCTTCCACAGATACGCAGTATTTT. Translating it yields CASRELAASTDTQYF.

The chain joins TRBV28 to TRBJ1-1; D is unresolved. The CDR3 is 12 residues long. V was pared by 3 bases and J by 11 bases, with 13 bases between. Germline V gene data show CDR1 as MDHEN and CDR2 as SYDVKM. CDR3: CASSFGVRVAFF. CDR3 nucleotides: TGTGCCAGCAGTTTCGGGGTGAGGGTGGCTTTCTTT.

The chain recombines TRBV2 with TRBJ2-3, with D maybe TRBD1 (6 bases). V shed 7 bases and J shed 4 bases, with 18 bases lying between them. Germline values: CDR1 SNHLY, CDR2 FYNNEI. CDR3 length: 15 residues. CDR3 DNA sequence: TGTGCCAGCAAGCCGGCAGGGGTATCGGCAGATACGCAGTATTTT. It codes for CASKPAGVSADTQYF.

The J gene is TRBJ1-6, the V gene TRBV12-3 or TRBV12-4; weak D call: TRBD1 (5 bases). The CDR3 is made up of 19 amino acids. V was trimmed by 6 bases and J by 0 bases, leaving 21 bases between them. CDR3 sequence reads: CASRYRDFLLSSYNSPLHF. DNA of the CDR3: TGTGCCAGCAGGTACCGGGACTTCTTATTGAGCTCCTATAATTCACCCCTCCACTTT.

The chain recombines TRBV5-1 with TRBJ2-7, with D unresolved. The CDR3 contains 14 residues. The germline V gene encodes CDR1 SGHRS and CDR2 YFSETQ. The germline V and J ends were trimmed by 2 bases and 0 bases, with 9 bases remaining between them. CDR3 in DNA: TGCGCCAGCAGCTTCTCGTCGACCTCCTACGAGCAGTACTTC. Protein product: CASSFSSTSYEQYF. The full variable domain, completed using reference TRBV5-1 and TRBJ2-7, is KAGVTQTPRYLIKTRGQQVTLSCSPISGHRSVSWYQQTPGQGLQFLFEYFSETQRNKGNFPGRFSGRQFSNSRSEMNVSTLELGDSALYLCASSFSSTSYEQYFGPGTRLTVT.

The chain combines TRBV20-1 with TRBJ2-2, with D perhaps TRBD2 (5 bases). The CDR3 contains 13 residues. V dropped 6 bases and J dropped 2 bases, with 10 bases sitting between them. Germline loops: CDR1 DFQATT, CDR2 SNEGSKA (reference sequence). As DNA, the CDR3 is TGCAGTGCCAGGACTGTTAACACCGGGGAGCTGTTTTTT. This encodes CSARTVNTGELFF.

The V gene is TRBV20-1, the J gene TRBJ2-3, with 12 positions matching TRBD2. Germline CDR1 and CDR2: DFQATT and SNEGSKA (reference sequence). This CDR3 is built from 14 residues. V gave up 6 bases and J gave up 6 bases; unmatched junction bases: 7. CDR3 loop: CSAPSGGARDTQYF. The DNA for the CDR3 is TGCAGTGCCCCTAGCGGGGGGGCCCGGGATACGCAGTATTTT.

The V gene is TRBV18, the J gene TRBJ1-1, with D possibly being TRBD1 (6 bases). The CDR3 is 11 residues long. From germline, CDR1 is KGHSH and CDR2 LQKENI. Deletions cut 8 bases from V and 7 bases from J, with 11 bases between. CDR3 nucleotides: TGTGCCAGCCAAGGGGGGGATGAAGCTTTCTTT. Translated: CASQGGDEAFF.

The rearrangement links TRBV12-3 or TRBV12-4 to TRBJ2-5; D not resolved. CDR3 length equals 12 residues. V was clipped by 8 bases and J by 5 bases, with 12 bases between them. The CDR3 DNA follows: TGTGCCAGCGCTGCCCAGGCGGAGACCCAGTACTTC. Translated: CASAAQAETQYF.

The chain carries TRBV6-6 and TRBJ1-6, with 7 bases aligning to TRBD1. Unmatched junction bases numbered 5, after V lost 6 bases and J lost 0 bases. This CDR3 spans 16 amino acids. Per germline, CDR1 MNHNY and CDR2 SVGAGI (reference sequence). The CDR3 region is CASRIAGGSYNSPLHF. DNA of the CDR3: TGTGCCAGCAGAATTGCAGGGGGCTCCTATAATTCACCCCTCCACTTT.

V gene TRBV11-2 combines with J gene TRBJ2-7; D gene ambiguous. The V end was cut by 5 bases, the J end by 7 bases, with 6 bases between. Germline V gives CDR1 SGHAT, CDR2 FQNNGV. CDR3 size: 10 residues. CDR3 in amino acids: CASSHSEQYF. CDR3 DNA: TGTGCCAGCAGCCATTCGGAGCAGTACTTC. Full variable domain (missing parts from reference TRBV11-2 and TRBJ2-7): EAGVAQSPRYKIIEKRQSVAFWCNPISGHATLYWYQQILGQGPKLLIQFQNNGVVDDSQLPKDRFSAERLKGVDSTLKIQPAKLEDSAVYLCASSHSEQYFGPGTRLTVT.

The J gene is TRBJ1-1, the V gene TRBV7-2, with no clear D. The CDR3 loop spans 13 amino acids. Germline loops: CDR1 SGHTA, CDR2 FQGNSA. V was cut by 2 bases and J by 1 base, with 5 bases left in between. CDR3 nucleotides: TGTGCCAGCAGCTTAAAGAGGAACACTGAAGCTTTCTTT. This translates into CASSLKRNTEAFF.